Listed here are 10 T cell receptor beta chains from one sample, sequenced in a study of T-cell reconstitution after alpha-beta-depleted transplantation in children. The authors prepared the TCRbeta library with unique molecular identifiers. TCRdb ran MiXCR on the PCR reads and lists one entry per CDR3 protein. The sample yields 640,000 or so distinct CDR3 sequences, 16% seen once. Sequences were derived from PBMCs from the stem cell graft donor, sampled from the stem cell graft. The receptor source for this set is a human donor who donated a stem cell graft to a child with acute myeloid leukemia.

This clonotype was seen only a few times. The CDR3 nucleotides are TGCGCCAGCAGCTTCGAGACGAACACCGGGGAGCTGTTTTTT. It codes for CASSFETNTGELFF. The chain uses TRBV5-1 and TRBJ2-2, with D unresolved. Germline CDR1 reads SGHRS; CDR2 reads YFSETQ. CDR3 length: 14 amino acids. Trimming cost V 2 bases and J 0 bases, with 5 bases left between them.

This clonotype has a handful of counts. The chain uses TRBV9 and TRBJ2-3; 7 nucleotides line up with TRBD1. The CDR3 is 16 amino acids. V lost 0 bases and J lost 1; bases outside the gene matches: 5. Germline CDR1 reads SGDLS; CDR2 reads YYNGEE. In nucleotides, the CDR3 is TGTGCCAGCAGCGTAGAAGGGGGCCGGGGCACAGATACGCAGTATTTT. It encodes CASSVEGGRGTDTQYF. The full variable domain, with the rest looked up from reference TRBV9 and TRBJ2-3, is DSGVTQTPKHLITATGQRVTLRCSPRSGDLSVYWYQQSLDQGLQFLIQYYNGEERAKGNILERFSAQQFPDLHSELNLSSLELGDSALYFCASSVEGGRGTDTQYFGPGTRLTVL.

This clonotype was observed a handful of times. This sequence joins TRBV20-1 and TRBJ1-5; 10 bases map to TRBD1. The CDR3 spans 16 residues. V lost 5 bases to trimming and J lost 2 bases; unmatched junction nucleotides: 9. From germline, CDR1 is DFQATT and CDR2 SNEGSKA (reference sequence). The CDR3 DNA is TGCAGTGCTGTAGACAGGGGGCGTCCTGGCAATCAGCCCCAGCATTTT. Translating gives CSAVDRGRPGNQPQHF.

This clonotype was seen repeatedly, ten times or more. This chain connects TRBV20-1 to TRBJ2-2; D unresolved. The CDR3 has 14 amino acids. With 2 bases removed from V and 6 bases from J, the gap between germline ends came to 13 bases. The germline V gene has CDR1 DFQATT and CDR2 SNEGSKA (reference sequence). CDR3 loop: CSARSTGRPGELFF. The CDR3 nucleotides are TGCAGTGCTAGATCGACCGGTCGGCCCGGGGAGCTGTTTTTT.

This clonotype appeared many times. The V gene is TRBV5-6, the J gene TRBJ1-2; D gene ambiguous. The germline V gene has CDR1 SGHDT and CDR2 YYEEEE. The V end was cut by 5 bases, the J end by 4 bases, with 9 bases between. The CDR3 has 12 amino acids. CDR3 protein: CASRGKSYGYTF. CDR3 nucleotide sequence: TGTGCCAGCAGGGGTAAGAGCTATGGCTACACCTTC.

This clonotype was observed a few times. J is TRBJ1-3 and V is TRBV7-8; D possibly corresponds to TRBD1 (6 bases). Germline CDR1 reads SGHVS; CDR2 reads FQNEAQ. V was trimmed by 5 bases and J by 0 bases, leaving 17 bases between them. The CDR3 is 17 amino acids. The CDR3 sequence is CASSLPTGESSGNTIYF. Here the CDR3 DNA reads TGTGCCAGCAGCCTACCGACAGGCGAGAGCTCTGGAAACACCATATATTTT. The variable domain in full, completed from reference TRBV7-8 and TRBJ1-3, reads GAGVSQSPRYKVAKRGQDVALRCDPISGHVSLFWYQQALGQGPEFLTYFQNEAQLDKSGLPSDRFFAERPEGSVSTLKIQRTQQEDSAVYLCASSLPTGESSGNTIYFGEGSWLTVV.

As to this clonotype: Being one base from a much bigger clone, this may be a read error. The CDR3: CSAPRRDRACGNTIYF. The DNA for the CDR3 is TGCAGTGCTCCCCGGAGGGACAGGGCATGTGGAAACACCATATATTTT. The chain links TRBV20-1 to TRBJ1-3; the match to TRBD1 covers 9 bases. V was pared by 5 bases and J by 3 bases, with 11 bases of the junction left unmatched. The CDR3 is made up of 16 amino acids. The V gene's germline CDR1 is DFQATT and CDR2 SNEGSKA (reference sequence).

This rearrangement joins TRBV27 to TRBJ1-1; 10 bases match TRBD1. Germline values: CDR1 MNHEY, CDR2 SMNVEV (reference sequence). This CDR3 is 15 amino acids long. The V segment lost 5 bases and the J segment 4 bases; nucleotides outside the gene matches: 7. The CDR3 DNA follows: TGTGCCAGCAGTCCCCGGACAGGGGGAGTCACTGAAGCTTTCTTT. Translation: CASSPRTGGVTEAFF.

The chain combines TRBV12-3 or TRBV12-4 with TRBJ1-5, with D hard to call. V lost 6 bases and J 1 base, leaving 4 bases between the germline ends. The CDR3 runs 12 residues. Here the CDR3 reads CASRRSNQPQHF. In DNA, the CDR3 is TGTGCCAGCAGAAGGAGCAATCAGCCCCAGCATTTT.

The J gene is TRBJ2-3, the V gene TRBV12-3 or TRBV12-4, with D perhaps TRBD2 (5 bases). The CDR3 runs to 16 residues. V lost 3 bases to trimming and J lost 2 bases, with 15 bases between them. The DNA of the CDR3 is TGTGCCAGCAGTTTCCGGACGGGATTTGTCACAGATACGCAGTATTTT. This sequence encodes CASSFRTGFVTDTQYF.